The 13 T cell receptor beta chains below come from one sample, sequenced in a study of patients and donors after allogeneic stem cell transplantation. TCRdb re-analysed the RT-PCR reads in MiXCR, keeping a single row per CDR3 protein. The repertoire has about 410,000 distinct CDR3 sequences, 16% of them found once; the top ten carry less than 8%. Sample: blood, either unsorted or a sorted T cell fraction (not recorded which). Receptors originate from a human donor who was either an allogeneic HSCT recipient or a stem cell or donor lymphocyte infusion donor (not recorded which). It is not recorded whose cells these are; they may come from a transplant donor.

In its sample, this clonotype was seen a few times. This chain connects TRBV19 to TRBJ2-7; 8 nucleotides line up with TRBD2. Germline CDR1 is LNHDA and CDR2 is SQIVND (reference sequence). With V trimmed by 10 bases and J by 0 bases, 11 bases remained unmatched. This CDR3 is 15 amino acids long. This chain's CDR3 is CATSASGLFSYEQYF. The CDR3 DNA reads TGTGCCACCTCTGCTAGCGGGCTGTTCTCCTACGAGCAGTACTTC.

This clonotype was observed a few times. The chain recombines TRBV7-9 with TRBJ1-6; D not certain. Trimming cost V 4 bases and J 7 bases, with 11 bases left between them. Germline CDR1 SEHNR, CDR2 FQNEAQ (reference sequence). The CDR3 is 14 residues long. As DNA, the CDR3 is TGTGCCAGCAGCTATCCTAGGGTGAATTCACCCCTCCACTTT. As protein: CASSYPRVNSPLHF.

Only one count was recorded for this clonotype. J is TRBJ2-5 and V is TRBV9; D might be TRBD1 (5 bases). Trimming took off 4 bases at V and 9 bases at J, with 19 bases between the two ends. Germline CDR1 and CDR2: SGDLS and YYNGEE. The CDR3 has 14 residues. The CDR3 sequence: CASSSRQLGTPQYF. The CDR3 DNA is TGTGCCAGCAGCTCCCGACAGTTGGGTACGCCCCAGTACTTC. Combining the CDR3 with reference TRBV9 and TRBJ2-5 gives the whole variable domain DSGVTQTPKHLITATGQRVTLRCSPRSGDLSVYWYQQSLDQGLQFLIQYYNGEERAKGNILERFSAQQFPDLHSELNLSSLELGDSALYFCASSSRQLGTPQYFGPGTRLLVL.

This clonotype was seen more than once but under ten times. The chain employs TRBV10-3 and TRBJ1-1; D is unresolved. Per germline, CDR1 ENHRY and CDR2 SYGVKD. The germline V and J ends were trimmed by 3 bases and 5 bases, with 16 bases remaining between them. CDR3 length: 15 residues. For the CDR3, the DNA is TGTGCCATCAGTGACTACATGGGGATGGGGACTGAAGCTTTCTTT. This encodes CAISDYMGMGTEAFF.

The rearrangement joins TRBV18 to TRBJ2-7; maybe TRBD2 (6 bases). Looked up from germline, CDR1 is KGHSH and CDR2 is LQKENI. The V end lost 2 bases, the J end lost 5 bases, and 16 bases lay between the germline ends. CDR3 length: 15 residues. CDR3 DNA: TGTGCCAGCTCACCAGGCTGGAGGGGCTTACACGAGCAGTACTTC. Its translation: CASSPGWRGLHEQYF.

V usage is TRBV11-1 and J usage is TRBJ2-7; D perhaps matches TRBD2 (5 bases). The germline V gene encodes CDR1 SGHAT and CDR2 FQDESV (reference sequence). V lost 1 base, J lost 6 bases, and 10 bases lay in between. CDR3 size: 13 residues. CDR3 nucleotide sequence: TGTGCCAGCAGCTTAGGTGAGGGAAGCGAGCAGTACTTC. Amino acid sequence: CASSLGEGSEQYF.

This clonotype was found many times. The V call is TRBV5-1, the J call TRBJ2-2; TRBD2 aligns across 16 bases. Germline assignment: CDR1 SGHRS and CDR2 YFSETQ. The CDR3 contains 17 residues. V lost 4 bases, J lost 5 bases, and 5 bases stayed unmatched. The CDR3 DNA is TGCGCCAGCAGCCCGGGACTAGCGGGAGGGCCAACCGGGGAGCTGTTTTTT. It is translated as CASSPGLAGGPTGELFF.

The table lists this clonotype with a few counts. The V call is TRBV4-1, the J call TRBJ2-3; D ambiguous. Germline values: CDR1 MGHRA, CDR2 YSYEKL. V lost 0 bases to trimming and J lost 2 bases, with 9 bases between them. The CDR3 has 15 residues. The CDR3 reads CASSQEGSYTDTQYF. CDR3 coding DNA: TGCGCCAGCAGCCAAGAGGGCTCATACACAGATACGCAGTATTTT.

This clonotype was counted many times. The rearrangement uses TRBV7-2 and TRBJ1-2; perhaps TRBD1 as D (6 bases). The CDR3 is 13 amino acids. CDR1 and CDR2 from the germline V gene are SGHTA and FQGNSA. The V gene lost 0 bases and the J gene lost 4 bases, with 6 bases spanning the gap. As DNA, the CDR3 is TGTGCCAGCAGCTTAGCCAGGGGCTATGGCTACACCTTC. Residues: CASSLARGYGYTF. The full variable domain, completed using reference TRBV7-2 and TRBJ1-2, is GAGVSQSPSNKVTEKGKDVELRCDPISGHTALYWYRQSLGQGLEFLIYFQGNSAPDKSGLPSDRFSAERTGGSVSTLTIQRTQQEDSAVYLCASSLARGYGYTFGSGTRLTVV.

V gene TRBV4-3 combines with J gene TRBJ2-1; possibly TRBD2 for D (6 bases). This CDR3 contains 16 residues. V was shortened by 0 bases and J by 8 bases, with 17 bases between the two germline ends. In germline, CDR1 is LGHNA, CDR2 YSLEER. The CDR3 sequence is CASSQDPLASQDEQFF. CDR3 nucleotide sequence: TGCGCCAGCAGCCAAGATCCCCTAGCGTCCCAGGATGAGCAGTTCTTC.

This clonotype was detected a few times. The chain uses TRBV2 and TRBJ2-5; 15 positions agree with TRBD2. J was trimmed by 5 bases and V by 5 bases; bases with no gene match: 9. The CDR3 is made up of 17 amino acids. From germline, CDR1 is SNHLY and CDR2 FYNNEI. Written as DNA, the CDR3 is TGTGCCAGCAGTCTCCCGGGACTAGCGGGAGGAAGGGAGACCCAGTACTTC. Translated, it gives CASSLPGLAGGRETQYF.

Ten or more counts support this clonotype. V is TRBV5-1 and J is TRBJ2-3; a possible D gene is TRBD2 (5 bases). This CDR3 contains 12 residues. Germline-derived CDR1 and CDR2 are SGHRS and YFSETQ. V lost 4 bases and J lost 6, with 9 bases in between. CDR3 in DNA: TGCGCCAGCAGCCTTAAGCGGGATACGCAGTATTTT. It yields the protein CASSLKRDTQYF.

This clonotype was detected only a few times. The chain recombines TRBV12-5 with TRBJ2-1; perhaps TRBD2 as D (6 bases). The CDR3 is 12 amino acids. Germline lookup yields CDR1 LGHNT and CDR2 FRNRAP. Trimming took off 2 bases at V and 12 bases at J, with 11 bases between the two ends. The CDR3 nucleotides read TGTGCTAGTGGTTTGTCGGGGGTTGGGCAGTTCTTC. It codes for CASGLSGVGQFF.